The text below deals with one TCR beta chain. Its antigen specificity is not known. Base qualities were left out, and no much larger clone turns up one base away. This specimen's time point label, interpreted: baseline pretreatment blood. Per the publication, the treatment or condition label means: 15 Gy SBRT to primary tumor, nephrectomy 4 weeks later. To track tumor-enriched clonotypes, serial peripheral blood was sampled from radiation-treated patients at baseline and at 2 weeks and 4 weeks after SBRT. All patients had renal cell carcinoma with clear cell pathology. Genomic DNA for TCR sequencing was prepared using the QIAamp DNA Blood Mini Kit (Qiagen). The analyses included just those samples that passed every quality control check. This sample is part of a study of radiation and T cells in renal cell carcinoma (TCRdb year 2020). As for the study more broadly: The samples were drawn from a clinical trial, where primary renal cell carcinomas were treated with 15 Gy of stereotactic body radiation therapy and then removed by nephrectomy 4 weeks afterward. A total of around 50 samples underwent TCR beta sequencing, made up of about 26 tumors and about 27 peripheral blood samples. A total of 3.5 million to 4.5 million unique CDR3 nucleotide sequences, encoding 2.5 million to 3 million unique CDR3 amino acid sequences, were found across all 50 or so samples.

After removal of 3 bases from V and 5 bases from J, the junction retains 4 bases not matched to a gene. Per the germline V gene, MGHDK is the CDR1 and SYGVNS is the CDR2. CDR3 length: 14 amino acids, cysteine to phenylalanine. The read is trimmed to its CDR3 DNA, 42 bases read in frame from base 1. Paper-wide results and their limitations: The single-armed trial design could not address effects of radiation dose or scheduling on the TCR repertoire. Because pretreatment tumor biopsies were not available, the baseline intratumoral presence of clonotypes could not be determined. In blood, the top tumor clonotypes increased between baseline and 2 weeks post-radiation and then shrank by 4 weeks, which suggests that tumor-resident clones expanded only transiently. Dynamics of the blood repertoire were not tracked past 4 weeks after treatment.

TCR beta libraries were generated from genomic DNA with the immunoSEQ kit, following the manufacturer's recommendations. To prepare libraries, a first multiplex PCR with proprietary primers was run, followed by a second PCR that added unique barcodes, and a bead cleanup was done after each round. Each sample batch included a kit-provided positive control reaction and a negative control reaction. The final libraries underwent checking on an Agilent 4200 TapeStation D1000 ScreenTape, volumetric pooling, and quantification by qPCR. Sequencing was performed on an Illumina NextSeq500 with a MidOutput 150-cycle cartridge, and 156 Read1 and 15 Index1 cycles were run with kit custom primers. The pooled library was loaded at around 1.1 pM, and about 20% PhiX control was spiked in. In the authors' own workflow: The vendor-processed data were analyzed in R, and a clonotype was defined as all T cells that share the same CDR3 nucleotide sequence. In the clone abundance analyses, frequencies in each sample were normalized to that sample's 10,000 most abundant clones. Public T cell clones, which averaged fewer than five per sample, were excluded before analysis. An abundance difference of at least 32-fold between compartments was the criterion for calling clonotypes tumor-enriched or baseline blood-enriched. Clonotypes expanded or contracted between blood time points were identified with a beta-binomial differential abundance model. Tumor-blood repertoire similarity was measured with the Baroni-Urbani and Buser coefficient, and group comparisons used two-tailed Wilcoxon tests in R. TCRdb limited this immuneACCESS table to in-frame rearrangements with V and J called. A share of clones is missing; checked studies link under half to unresolved V genes, and the rest is unexplained. Clone size and V and J calls were adopted from that table, with D and trimming inferred from the DNA. In this sample the table shows about 140,000 clones, roughly 83% of which occur a single time. Around a quarter of the sample lies in the top ten.

Material: blood, obtained from a patient whose treatment included radiotherapy and nephrectomy. The rearrangement joined TRBV25-1 to TRBJ1-5, with 7 bases aligning to TRBD1. The clonotype was recovered from a woman in her 50s with renal cell carcinoma. The sequenced DNA is TGTGCCAGCAGTGAGCAGGGGGAATATCAGCCCCAGCATTTT. The resulting protein is CASSEQGEYQPQHF. Reference TRBV25-1 and TRBJ1-5 genes cover what lies past the CDR3, so the full variable domain is EADIYQTPRYLVIGTGKKITLECSQTMGHDKMYWYQQDPGMELHLIHYSYGVNSTEKGDLSSESTVSRIRTEHFPLTLESARPSHTSQYLCASSEQGEYQPQHFGDGTRLSIL.